The rows below give T cell receptor beta chains drawn from one sample of a study of blood T cell repertoires in COVID-19. Clones were read by immunoSEQ multiplex PCR, and TCRdb kept only the in-frame ones, dropping some. The sample includes about 260,000 clones, 80% to 90% of them seen just once. Sequencing was done on a sample of PBMCs or T cells enriched from blood (not recorded which). Receptor source: a woman aged 18 to 35 who had recovered from COVID-19. The CDR3 runs from the conserved cysteine through the conserved F or W. Clone sizes are given selectively: once, few, many, or a class where the clone is expanded.

J: TRBJ1-6
size: .
length: 15
V: TRBV15
CDR3: CATSRDSSYNSPLHF

J: TRBJ1-1
size: .
length: 12
V: TRBV29-1
CDR3: CSVQGENTEAFF

J: TRBJ1-1
size: .
length: 15
V: TRBV5-1
CDR3: CASSLYAGGSTEAFF

J: TRBJ2-5
size: .
length: 15
V: TRBV5-1
CDR3: CASSLEGAGIETQYF

J: TRBJ2-3
size: .
length: 21
V: TRBV9
CDR3: CASSVDSPGLAGGPYTDTQYF

J: TRBJ2-5
size: .
length: 15
V: TRBV3-1/TRBV3-2
CDR3: CASSLGLLGSGTQYF

J: TRBJ1-2
size: .
length: 14
V: TRBV7-9
CDR3: CASSFDRGGYGYTF

J: TRBJ1-4
size: .
length: 16
V: TRBV18
CDR3: CACSPQQGEDGEKLFF

J: TRBJ1-6
size: .
length: 15
V: TRBV27
CDR3: CASHQAGTGDSPLHF

J: TRBJ2-7
size: .
length: 17
V: TRBV7-8
CDR3: CASSSRIPGLAGYEQYF

J: TRBJ1-5
size: .
length: 15
V: TRBV21-1
CDR3: CASSKEPLSNQPQHF

J: TRBJ1-1
size: .
length: 13
V: TRBV19
CDR3: CASSSQGGPEAFF

J: TRBJ1-6
size: .
length: 17
V: TRBV5-1
CDR3: CASSIGRATSYNSPLHF

J: TRBJ1-5
size: few
length: 14
V: TRBV19
CDR3: CASSIRQGRQPQHF

J: TRBJ1-2
size: .
length: 14
V: TRBV5-5
CDR3: CASSPRQGAPGYTF

J: TRBJ2-7
size: .
length: 14
V: TRBV5-1
CDR3: CASSGSRFLDEQYF

J: TRBJ1-1
size: .
length: 12
V: TRBV11-2
CDR3: CASSLDRSEAFF

J: TRBJ1-2
size: .
length: 13
V: TRBV30
CDR3: CAWSVTPGGGYTF

J: TRBJ2-2
size: .
length: 16
V: TRBV19
CDR3: CASRVVRSESTGELFF

J: TRBJ2-3
size: .
length: 17
V: TRBV5-8
CDR3: CASMGTSGGHGTDTQYF

J: TRBJ2-3
size: .
length: 16
V: TRBV7-9
CDR3: CASSAIAASPTDTQYF

J: TRBJ2-3
size: .
length: 13
V: TRBV12-3/TRBV12-4
CDR3: CASTPGLADTQYF

J: TRBJ2-3
size: .
length: 12
V: TRBV2
CDR3: CASRYYTDTQYF

J: TRBJ1-5
size: .
length: 16
V: TRBV27
CDR3: CASSNNPGQGYQPQHF

J: TRBJ1-1
size: .
length: 15
V: TRBV9
CDR3: CASSADRGPNTEAFF

J: TRBJ2-2
size: .
length: 16
V: TRBV25-1
CDR3: CASSAIGQGYTGELFF

J: TRBJ1-4
size: .
length: 14
V: TRBV27
CDR3: CASSLVATNEKLFF

J: TRBJ1-2
size: .
length: 17
V: TRBV3-1/TRBV3-2
CDR3: CASSQGTGPPEDYGYTF

J: TRBJ2-2
size: .
length: 15
V: TRBV5-1
CDR3: CASSFRDISAGELFF

J: TRBJ2-2
size: once
length: 16
V: TRBV7-6
CDR3: CASSGGTQPVNGELFF

J: TRBJ1-6
size: .
length: 16
V: TRBV5-1
CDR3: CASSSKGGLGNSPLHF

J: TRBJ2-1
size: .
length: 15
V: TRBV27
CDR3: CASSLVGLRESEQFF

J: TRBJ2-7
size: .
length: 14
V: TRBV28
CDR3: CASSPPGDSYEQYF

J: TRBJ2-3
size: .
length: 16
V: TRBV10-1
CDR3: CASSEVTAGGTDTQYF

J: TRBJ1-2
size: once
length: 14
V: TRBV15
CDR3: CATSRGQGKYGYTF

J: TRBJ2-7
size: .
length: 14
V: TRBV20-1
CDR3: CSASGDRASYEQYF

J: TRBJ1-1
size: .
length: 14
V: TRBV7-3
CDR3: CASSSSGEGTEAFF

J: TRBJ2-7
size: .
length: 16
V: TRBV19
CDR3: CASSMGLAGGPYEQYF

J: TRBJ2-5
size: .
length: 16
V: TRBV5-1
CDR3: CASSVRTSGGSETQYF

J: TRBJ2-2
size: few
length: 16
V: TRBV10-1
CDR3: CASRPASGGDTGELFF

J: TRBJ2-6
size: .
length: 15
V: TRBV27
CDR3: CASRALGAGANVLTF

J: TRBJ2-7
size: .
length: 15
V: TRBV7-9
CDR3: CASSSTDRGPHEQYF

J: TRBJ2-3
size: .
length: 15
V: TRBV11-2
CDR3: CASRTTGAGADTQYF

J: TRBJ2-5
size: .
length: 17
V: TRBV7-9
CDR3: CASSLGASGDKQETQYF

J: TRBJ1-3
size: .
length: 14
V: TRBV6-5
CDR3: CASSYRGPESTIYF

J: TRBJ2-7
size: .
length: 16
V: TRBV9
CDR3: CASSALQGQGVYEQYF

J: TRBJ2-5
size: .
length: 15
V: TRBV10-2
CDR3: CASSDVPGLSETQYF

J: TRBJ1-5
size: .
length: 12
V: TRBV12-3/TRBV12-4
CDR3: CASSPGNQPQHF

J: TRBJ1-1
size: .
length: 14
V: TRBV5-4
CDR3: CASSLGLMNTEAFF

J: TRBJ2-1
size: .
length: 15
V: TRBV5-1
CDR3: CASSFGLADYNEQFF

J: TRBJ1-3
size: .
length: 14
V: TRBV25-1
CDR3: CASSAGDSGNTIYF

J: TRBJ1-3
size: .
length: 16
V: TRBV9
CDR3: CASSATDFRGGNTIYF

J: TRBJ1-2
size: .
length: 14
V: TRBV5-1
CDR3: CASSREPGQGGYTF

J: TRBJ1-1
size: .
length: 13
V: TRBV27
CDR3: CASSVYRGTEAFF

J: TRBJ1-2
size: .
length: 13
V: TRBV28
CDR3: CASSPILLSGYTF

J: TRBJ2-7
size: .
length: 14
V: TRBV19
CDR3: CASRTSGGSYEQYF

J: TRBJ1-2
size: .
length: 15
V: TRBV6-5
CDR3: CASSYFRDRDHGYTF

J: TRBJ2-4
size: .
length: 15
V: TRBV19
CDR3: CASSPYAGRENIQYF

J: TRBJ2-3
size: .
length: 12
V: TRBV2
CDR3: CASSLGTRKLDF